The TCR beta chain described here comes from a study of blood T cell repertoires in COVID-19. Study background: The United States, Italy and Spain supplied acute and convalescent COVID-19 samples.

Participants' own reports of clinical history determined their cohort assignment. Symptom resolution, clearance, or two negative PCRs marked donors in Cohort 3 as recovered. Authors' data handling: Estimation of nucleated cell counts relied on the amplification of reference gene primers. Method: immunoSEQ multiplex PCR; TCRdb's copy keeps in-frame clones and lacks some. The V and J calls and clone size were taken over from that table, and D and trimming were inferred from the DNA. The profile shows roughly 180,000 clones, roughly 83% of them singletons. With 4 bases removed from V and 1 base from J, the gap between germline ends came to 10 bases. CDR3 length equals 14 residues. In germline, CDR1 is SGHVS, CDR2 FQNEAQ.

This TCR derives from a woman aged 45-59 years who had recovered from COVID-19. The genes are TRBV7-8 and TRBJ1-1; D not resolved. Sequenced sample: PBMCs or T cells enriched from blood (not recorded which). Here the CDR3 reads CASSSRHGNTEAFF. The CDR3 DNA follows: TGTGCCAGCAGCTCCCGTCACGGGAACACTGAAGCTTTCTTT.